This T cell receptor (beta chain) derives from a study of blood T cell repertoires in COVID-19 (dated by TCRdb to 2019 to 2021). With regard to the full study: Samples covering the acute and convalescent phases of COVID-19 were provided by collaborators in the United States, Italy and Spain. The sample metadata nearly always contained a de-identified subject ID, COVID-19 status, age in years and sex. The repertoires were made available in a free public database intended to serve as a resource for research on the immune response to SARS-CoV-2. Deeply sampled blood TCRbeta repertoires from subjects exposed to, actively infected with, or recovered from COVID-19 were included in the dataset. The material from the prospective study consisted of cDNA or gDNA derived from T cells, B-cell-depleted T cells, or PBMCs. Where HLA class I and class II types were available, the types were taken from metadata supplied by the sample provider, not from assay-based typing. The samples were drawn from the first 160 participants of the ongoing ImmuneRACE study and from 950 to 1,500 subjects provided by 6 global collaborators.

Collaborating institutions collected whole blood in K2EDTA tubes following their own protocols. For TCRbeta analysis, collaborators shipped samples in one of three forms: frozen whole blood, isolated PBMCs, or DNA extracted from either of those sample types. Findings and caveats that apply to the study as a whole: How much clinical and demographic metadata was included differed by source and by participant, and the metadata was provided uncurated.

V is cut back by 0 bases and J by 4 bases, with 8 bases in the junction unmatched. The CDR1 and CDR2 encoded by the germline V gene (reference sequence) are SGHNT and YYREEE. The CDR3 starts with the cysteine, ends with the phenylalanine, and has 16 residues. CDR3 DNA is the only sequence kept; it has 48 bases, read in frame from the first base. TCRbeta CDR3 regions were amplified from genomic DNA using the immunoSEQ Assay, a bias-controlled multiplex PCR. On the study's bioinformatics: The number of nucleated cells in each sample was estimated from the amplification of reference gene primers within the assay. To quantify the absolute abundance of each unique TCRbeta CDR3 rearrangement, sequence reads were collapsed and filtered. Productive Simpson clonality was computed per sample as the square root of Simpson's diversity index over productive rearrangements. TCRdb obtained this table from immuneACCESS and retained in-frame rearrangements with V and J assigned. These tables miss some clones; where compared with another copy, unresolved V genes account for less than half of the shortfall, and the remainder is unexplained. That table furnishes V, J and clone size, whereas the DNA furnished D and trimming. This sample lists 68,000 or so clones; 89% were detected once. The ten biggest clones cover around 8.7% of the sample.

In this sample, this clone turned up once. The specificity of this receptor is unknown. Per-base qualities were not stored, and no clone one base away is much larger. The sequence came from a man in his forties or fifties with active COVID-19. This receptor chain uses TRBV5-4 and TRBJ2-3, with 7 bases aligning to TRBD2. Input material: peripheral blood. CDR3 loop: CASSLAERGRADTQYF. The bases are TGTGCCAGCAGCTTGGCTGAGCGGGGAAGGGCAGATACGCAGTATTTT. With all but the CDR3 taken from the reference TRBV5-4 and TRBJ2-3 genes, the full variable domain is: ETGVTQSPTHLIKTRGQQVTLRCSSQSGHNTVSWYQQALGQGPQFIFQYYREEENGRGNFPPRFSGLQFPNYSSELNVNALELDDSALYLCASSLAERGRADTQYFGPGTRLTVL.